The next 26 T cell receptor beta chains were all read from a single sample in a study of CD8+ T cells in alopecia areata. Treatment indicated: oral pan-JAK inhibitor, 5-10 mg twice daily. Extracted RNA was reverse transcribed, and the resulting cDNA served as sequencing template. Libraries were prepared by immunoSEQ multiplex PCR; TCRdb keeps only in-frame clonotypes and omits some of them. The table records 200,000 to 250,000 clones, around three fifths of them present only once. This specimen was CD4+ T cells sorted from blood, taken at week 4, from a patient treated with tofacitinib. The origin of the receptors is a human donor with alopecia areata.

V and J are TRBV5-6 and TRBJ2-5; D possibly matches TRBD1 or TRBD2 (5 bases each). Trimming shortened V by 4 bases and J by 0 bases, and 13 bases separated the two germline ends. Germline-derived CDR1 and CDR2 are SGHDT and YYEEEE. The CDR3 has 15 amino acids. DNA for the CDR3: TGTGCCAGCAGCACTATATCGGGACACCAAGAGACCCAGTACTTC. Amino acids: CASSTISGHQETQYF.

The CDR3 nucleotides read TGTGCCAGCAGCTTGGGAGCGGGGGGTCTGGATACGCAGTATTTT. Encoded protein: CASSLGAGGLDTQYF. The chain has TRBV11-2 and TRBJ2-3; 9 bases fit TRBD2. This CDR3 spans 15 amino acids. CDR1 is SGHAT and CDR2 is FQNNGV in the germline V gene. After removal of 3 bases from V and 6 bases from J, the junction contained 7 bases not matched to a gene.

This chain joins TRBV4-3 and TRBJ2-1, with D possibly being TRBD1 (6 bases). This CDR3 comprises 14 residues. Between the trimmed V and J ends, which lost 7 bases and 0 bases, there was a span of 10 bases. Germline CDR1 is LGHNA and CDR2 is YSLEER. Here the CDR3 reads CASNWGPSYNEQFF. CDR3 nucleotides: TGCGCCAGCAACTGGGGGCCCTCCTACAATGAGCAGTTCTTC.

This clone was seen more than once but under ten times. The chain combines TRBV20-1 with TRBJ1-6; 8 nucleotides agree with TRBD1. V was clipped by 7 bases and J by 10 bases; unmatched bases: 3. This CDR3 is 11 amino acids long. Germline V gene sequence: CDR1 DFQATT, CDR2 SNEGSKA (reference sequence). The CDR3 loop is CSVDRESPLHF. The CDR3 bases are TGCAGTGTGGACAGGGAGTCACCCCTCCACTTT.

There are a few counts of this clone. The chain has TRBV30 and TRBJ1-4, with D uncertain. The CDR3 has 11 residues. Germline V CDR1 and CDR2: GTSNPN, SVGIG (reference sequence). Trimming took off 1 base at V and 5 bases at J, with 2 bases between the two ends. In nucleotides, the CDR3 is TGTGCCTGGAGTGAGAATGAAAAACTGTTTTTT. Its translation: CAWSENEKLFF.

On this clone: A junction boundary mismatches the germline segment, possibly from a read error. The CDR3 coding sequence is TGCAGCGTTGGGAAGGACAGGACAACGATCGAAACATCCCACTTC. Its translation: CSVGKDRTTIETSHF. This chain connects TRBV29-1 to TRBJ1-2, with 7 bases aligning to TRBD1. The CDR3 spans 15 residues. Germline V gene sequence: CDR1 SQVTM, CDR2 ANQGSEA.

The CDR3 region has the DNA TGTGCCAGCAGCTTGTACCAACCGGGGGAGCTGTTTTTT. Translating it yields CASSLYQPGELFF. The chain joins TRBV5-6 to TRBJ2-2; no clear D gene. The CDR3 totals 13 residues. CDR1 SGHDT and CDR2 YYEEEE come from the germline V gene. V was shortened by 1 base and J by 8 bases, with 9 bases between the two germline ends.

This clone showed up just a few times. This chain uses TRBV4-3 with TRBJ2-1; no firm D call. The CDR3 is made up of 13 amino acids. Trimming left V 2 bases short and J 7 bases short, with 9 bases between. The germline V gene encodes CDR1 LGHNA and CDR2 YSLEER. The CDR3 DNA reads as TGCGCCAGCAGCCAATGGTCCTCTAATGAGCAGTTCTTC. Protein sequence: CASSQWSSNEQFF.

This clone was counted between two and nine times. V is TRBV7-9 and J is TRBJ1-6; 7 bases agree with TRBD1. The CDR3 consists of 14 residues. V dropped 3 bases and J dropped 9; count of bases not matched to a gene: 5. CDR1 is SEHNR, CDR2 FQNEAQ, per germline (reference sequence). This chain's CDR3 is CASSLGQSISPLHF. The CDR3, as DNA: TGTGCCAGCAGCTTGGGACAGAGTATTTCACCCCTCCACTTT.

In its sample, this clone was seen a few times. The V gene is TRBV10-3, the J gene TRBJ1-5; a possible D gene is TRBD1 (6 bases). Per germline, CDR1 ENHRY and CDR2 SYGVKD. The V end was cut by 10 bases, the J end by 6 bases, with 19 bases between. This CDR3 region has 14 residues. CDR3 coding DNA: TGTGCCACACAGGGAGACGGCTCAGGTCAGCCCCAGCATTTT. This gives the protein CATQGDGSGQPQHF.

This clone was detected a few times. The rearrangement joins TRBV19 to TRBJ2-1; 8 bases line up with TRBD1. Trimming removed 4 bases from V and 4 bases from J; junction bases left unmatched: 6. The CDR3 spans 15 residues. Germline CDR1 and CDR2: LNHDA and SQIVND (reference sequence). In DNA, the CDR3 is TGTGCCAGTAGTAGGACAGGGAGGCCTTACAATGAGCAGTTCTTC. This encodes CASSRTGRPYNEQFF.

This clone occurred a few times. The gene calls are TRBV19 and TRBJ2-3, with 8 bases fitting TRBD1. The junction had 10 bases not matched to a gene; V was cut back by 7 bases and J by 7 bases. The germline V gene encodes CDR1 LNHDA and CDR2 SQIVND (reference sequence). The CDR3 is 14 residues long. The CDR3 spells CASTQDRAGNTQYF. As DNA, the CDR3 is TGTGCCAGTACCCAGGACAGGGCGGGGAATACGCAGTATTTT.

In its sample, this clone was seen once. The gene calls are TRBV19 and TRBJ2-5; tentatively, D is TRBD1 or TRBD2 (5 bases each). Per germline, CDR1 LNHDA and CDR2 SQIVND (reference sequence). V was pared by 10 bases and J by 4 bases, with 19 bases between. The CDR3 length is 14 residues. CDR3 in DNA: TGTGCCACTCGAGGGGCTGGCGGGCCAGAGACCCAGTACTTC. Protein: CATRGAGGPETQYF.

The rearrangement joins TRBV25-1 to TRBJ2-1, with D possibly matching TRBD1 (6 bases). This CDR3 has 13 residues. Looked up from germline, CDR1 is MGHDK and CDR2 is SYGVNS. V dropped 8 bases and J dropped 10 bases, with 18 bases sitting between them. The CDR3 region has the DNA TGTGCCAGCCACGAGACAGGCCCTGGGGAGCAGTTCTTC. Residues: CASHETGPGEQFF.

The V call is TRBV29-1, the J call TRBJ1-1; D not resolved. The CDR3 sequence is 11 residues long. Trimming left V 7 bases short and J 1 base short, with 7 bases between. Per the germline V gene, CDR1 is SQVTM and CDR2 is ANQGSEA. The CDR3 region is CSASGNTEAFF. DNA for the CDR3: TGCAGCGCTTCTGGGAACACTGAAGCTTTCTTT.

This clone was seen a few times. The CDR3 DNA reads TGTGCCAGCAGACGACAGGGGGGGGCTTACTATCAGCCCCAGCATTTT. It specifies CASRRQGGAYYQPQHF. This sequence joins TRBV27 and TRBJ1-5; TRBD1 matches at 9 bases. The trim removed 6 bases at V and 5 bases at J, leaving 11 bases unmatched. The CDR3 consists of 16 residues. Germline V gene sequence: CDR1 MNHEY, CDR2 SMNVEV (reference sequence).

This clone has just a few counts. This chain links TRBV4-1 with TRBJ1-1, with D uncertain. The CDR3 sequence is 13 residues long. V lost 2 bases and J lost 3, with 7 bases in between. Germline V gives CDR1 MGHRA, CDR2 YSYEKL. CDR3 DNA: TGCGCCAGCAGCCAACTACGGGACACTGAAGCTTTCTTT. It is translated as CASSQLRDTEAFF.

This clone has a handful of counts. The V call is TRBV10-3, the J call TRBJ2-3; D ambiguous. Germline lookup yields CDR1 ENHRY and CDR2 SYGVKD. The V and J ends lost 0 bases and 4 bases respectively, with 11 bases between them. The CDR3 extends over 15 amino acids. CDR3 amino acids: CAISESNSPSDTQYF. CDR3 nucleotide sequence: TGTGCCATCAGTGAGTCGAATAGTCCCTCAGATACGCAGTATTTT.

The V gene is TRBV30, the J gene TRBJ1-1; no firm D call. The CDR3 has 12 residues. V was shortened by 2 bases and J by 4 bases, with 8 bases between the two germline ends. Germline CDR1 and CDR2: GTSNPN and SVGIG (reference sequence). CDR3 DNA: TGTGCCTGGAGTCCTGCGGGCACTGAAGCTTTCTTT. This codes for CAWSPAGTEAFF. The full variable domain, with the rest looked up from reference TRBV30 and TRBJ1-1, is SQTIHQWPATLVQPVGSPLSLECTVEGTSNPNLYWYRQAAGRGLQLLFYSVGIGQISSEVPQNLSASRPQDRQFILSSKKLLLSDSGFYLCAWSPAGTEAFFGQGTRLTVV.

The gene calls are TRBV7-6 and TRBJ2-7, with 8 bases matching TRBD2. V shed 5 bases and J 2 bases; nucleotides not matched to a gene: 8. This CDR3 contains 15 residues. Per germline, CDR1 SGHVS and CDR2 FNYEAQ. The CDR3 DNA follows: TGTGCCAGCAGCCAAGGGCTAGCGGGCCCCTACGAGCAGTACTTC. Protein: CASSQGLAGPYEQYF.

The chain couples TRBV27 to TRBJ2-1, with TRBD1 identical over 9 bases. CDR3 size: 15 residues. The germline CDR1 and CDR2 sequences are MNHEY and SMNVEV (reference sequence). With V trimmed by 2 bases and J by 8 bases, 7 bases remained unmatched. The CDR3 reads CASSLGRTGADEQFF. In nucleotides, the CDR3 is TGTGCCAGCAGTTTAGGGCGGACAGGGGCCGATGAGCAGTTCTTC.

The V call is TRBV30, the J call TRBJ2-3; D is unresolved. CDR1 and CDR2 from the germline V gene are GTSNPN and SVGIG (reference sequence). The CDR3 extends over 15 amino acids. The V and J ends lost 0 bases and 2 bases respectively, with 12 bases between them. The CDR3 is CAWSVRIGPTDTQYF. The CDR3 DNA is TGTGCCTGGAGTGTGAGGATCGGCCCCACAGATACGCAGTATTTT.

This chain uses TRBV7-2 with TRBJ1-2; maybe TRBD1 (5 bases). The CDR3 spans 15 residues. Germline V gives CDR1 SGHTA, CDR2 FQGNSA. V dropped 5 bases and J dropped 7 bases, with 20 bases sitting between them. The CDR3 here is CASSLSQGLERGYTF. In nucleotides, the CDR3 is TGTGCCAGCAGCCTTTCTCAGGGCCTCGAGCGTGGCTACACCTTC.

CDR3 in amino acids: CASSSRQGHTEAFF. In DNA, the CDR3 is TGTGCCAGCAGCTCTAGACAGGGACACACTGAAGCTTTCTTT. V usage is TRBV7-2 and J usage is TRBJ1-1; 7 bases match TRBD1. This CDR3 has 14 amino acids. J lost 3 bases, V lost 4 bases, and 5 bases had no gene match. Germline values: CDR1 SGHTA, CDR2 FQGNSA.

This chain uses TRBV15 with TRBJ1-2; 7 positions match TRBD1. Germline CDR1 and CDR2: LNHNV and YYDKDF (reference sequence). This CDR3 spans 16 amino acids. With 3 bases clipped from V and 6 bases from J, the junction kept 13 bases outside the gene matches. CDR3 residues: CATSRSKTGTTNGYTF. The CDR3 DNA sequence: TGTGCCACCAGCAGGTCAAAGACAGGGACGACTAATGGCTACACCTTC.

This clone was observed a handful of times. This sequence joins TRBV10-2 and TRBJ2-2; 10 bases fit TRBD2. The ends lost 3 bases at V and 8 bases at J; junction bases unmatched: 6. The CDR3 is made up of 15 amino acids. The germline V gene has CDR1 WSHSY and CDR2 SAAADI. CDR3 in amino acids: CASSDLAGGSGELFF. CDR3 sequence (DNA): TGCGCCAGCAGTGATTTAGCGGGGGGATCGGGGGAGCTGTTTTTT.